The sequence of this TCR beta chain was determined in a study of neoadjuvant anti-PD-1 for oral cavity cancer. Clones were read by immunoSEQ multiplex PCR, and TCRdb kept only the in-frame ones, dropping some. The sample includes approximately 15,000 clones, 60% to 75% of them seen just once. This CDR3 is 15 amino acids long. V lost 7 bases, J lost 0 bases, and 5 bases stayed unmatched. The germline CDR1 and CDR2 sequences are MNHNY and SVGAGI (reference sequence). Time point defined: after neoadjuvant nivolumab, at surgical resection. This chain joins TRBV6-6 and TRBJ2-3, with 9 bases identical to TRBD1. The material was PBMCs, obtained after nivolumab (anti-PD-1) treatment. This clonotype was obtained from a person aged 35-79 years with oral cavity squamous cell carcinoma. DNA of the CDR3: TGTGCCAGCAATCAACAGGGGGCGAGCACAGATACGCAGTATTTT. Translation gives CASNQQGASTDTQYF.